A selection of T cell receptor beta chains follows, all from one sample in a study of T cell responses to AZD1222 COVID-19 vaccine. Produced via immunoSEQ multiplex PCR; TCRdb's table is partial and in-frame only. Of some 86,000 clones listed, 90% are singletons. The source was peripheral blood, collected 28 days after the second AZD1222 dose. The source of these receptors is an adult who received the AZD1222 COVID-19 vaccine. CDR3s include the opening cysteine and the closing phenylalanine or tryptophan. The order of the fields is clone size, V gene, D gene, J gene, CDR3 DNA, CDR3 protein. D genes are given only for firm matches. Size values are once, few and many counts, or a class for expanded clones, and some rows have none.

abundance: NA; v_gene: TRBV28; d_gene: NA; j_gene: TRBJ1-5; CDR3nt: TGTGCCAGCAGTATTTTAGAACCAGGGCACCAGCATTTT; CDR3aa: CASSILEPGHQHF
abundance: NA; v_gene: TRBV28; d_gene: NA; j_gene: TRBJ2-7; CDR3nt: TGTGCCAGCAGTTCCCCCGCGGCTCCGGTCGGTTACGAGCAGTACTTC; CDR3aa: CASSSPAAPVGYEQYF
abundance: NA; v_gene: TRBV28; d_gene: TRBD1; j_gene: TRBJ2-1; CDR3nt: TGTGCCAGCAGTGTCGACAGGGTCAGAAATGAGCAGTTCTTC; CDR3aa: CASSVDRVRNEQFF
abundance: NA; v_gene: TRBV9; d_gene: TRBD2; j_gene: TRBJ2-1; CDR3nt: TGTGCCAGCAGCCCCGCTAGCGGATTCTACAATGAGCAGTTCTTC; CDR3aa: CASSPASGFYNEQFF
abundance: once; v_gene: TRBV6-5; d_gene: NA; j_gene: TRBJ1-1; CDR3nt: TGTGCCAGCAGTTACTCTATGGGGTCGGGGACTGAAGCTTTCTTT; CDR3aa: CASSYSMGSGTEAFF
abundance: NA; v_gene: TRBV6-1; d_gene: NA; j_gene: TRBJ2-7; CDR3nt: TGTGCCAGCAGTGACGGGAACTTCGACGAGCAGTACTTC; CDR3aa: CASSDGNFDEQYF
abundance: once; v_gene: TRBV5-4; d_gene: NA; j_gene: TRBJ1-1; CDR3nt: TGTGCCAGCGCATTCGACATGAACACTGAAGCTTTCTTT; CDR3aa: CASAFDMNTEAFF
abundance: NA; v_gene: TRBV6-2/TRBV6-3; d_gene: TRBD2; j_gene: TRBJ2-7; CDR3nt: TGTGCCAGCAGTTATGTCGGGGGGACGACCTACGAGCAGTACTTC; CDR3aa: CASSYVGGTTYEQYF
abundance: NA; v_gene: TRBV24-1; d_gene: NA; j_gene: TRBJ1-1; CDR3nt: TGTGCCACCAGTGATCCGGCAGGGAAAGCTTTCTTT; CDR3aa: CATSDPAGKAFF
abundance: NA; v_gene: TRBV15; d_gene: TRBD2; j_gene: TRBJ2-3; CDR3nt: TGTGCCACCAGCAGAGACGGGGGGGTATCGACAGATACGCAGTATTTT; CDR3aa: CATSRDGGVSTDTQYF
abundance: NA; v_gene: TRBV19; d_gene: NA; j_gene: TRBJ1-2; CDR3nt: TGTGCCAGTAGTCGGTCCGCCCGACCTAACTATGGCTACACCTTC; CDR3aa: CASSRSARPNYGYTF
abundance: NA; v_gene: TRBV24-1; d_gene: NA; j_gene: TRBJ1-1; CDR3nt: TGTGCCACCAGTGACCCAGACGTTCCCCGTCCTCCCAGGGTTTTCTTT; CDR3aa: CATSDPDVPRPPRVFF
abundance: once; v_gene: TRBV28; d_gene: NA; j_gene: TRBJ2-1; CDR3nt: TGTGCCAGCAGTAGTCTAGCGCCGAGCCATGAGCAGTTCTTC; CDR3aa: CASSSLAPSHEQFF
abundance: NA; v_gene: TRBV19; d_gene: NA; j_gene: TRBJ1-5; CDR3nt: TGTGCCAGTAGTAAGGTCGTGGGCCAGGGCCATCAGCCCCAGCATTTT; CDR3aa: CASSKVVGQGHQPQHF
abundance: NA; v_gene: TRBV28; d_gene: TRBD2; j_gene: TRBJ2-2; CDR3nt: TGTGCCAGCAGTTTATATTCCGCTAGCGGCCTCACCGGGGAGCTGTTTTTT; CDR3aa: CASSLYSASGLTGELFF
abundance: few; v_gene: TRBV3-1/TRBV3-2; d_gene: NA; j_gene: TRBJ1-6; CDR3nt: TGTGCCAGCCGAGGGGTCGATAATTCACCCCTCCACTTT; CDR3aa: CASRGVDNSPLHF
abundance: NA; v_gene: TRBV28; d_gene: NA; j_gene: TRBJ1-4; CDR3nt: TGTGCCAGCAGCAGCGGGGGTGTAGAAAAACTGTTTTTT; CDR3aa: CASSSGGVEKLFF
abundance: NA; v_gene: TRBV7-9; d_gene: NA; j_gene: TRBJ1-3; CDR3nt: TGTGCCAGCAGCCTAAGGCAGGGCTCTGGAAACACCATATATTTT; CDR3aa: CASSLRQGSGNTIYF
abundance: NA; v_gene: TRBV19; d_gene: TRBD1; j_gene: TRBJ1-2; CDR3nt: TGTGCCAGTAGTATTGGACAGGGAGGCAACTATGGCTACACCTTC; CDR3aa: CASSIGQGGNYGYTF
abundance: NA; v_gene: TRBV7-2; d_gene: NA; j_gene: TRBJ2-3; CDR3nt: TGTGCCAGCAGCTTTGGGGTGGCAGATACGCAGTATTTT; CDR3aa: CASSFGVADTQYF
abundance: NA; v_gene: TRBV19; d_gene: TRBD1; j_gene: TRBJ2-7; CDR3nt: TGTGCCAGTAGTATAGATCACGCCCAGGGGGCCTACGAGCAGTACTTC; CDR3aa: CASSIDHAQGAYEQYF
abundance: NA; v_gene: TRBV27; d_gene: NA; j_gene: TRBJ1-5; CDR3nt: TGTGCCAGCAGCCTTGGGGGTGTTCAGCCCCAGCATTTT; CDR3aa: CASSLGGVQPQHF
abundance: NA; v_gene: TRBV29-1; d_gene: NA; j_gene: TRBJ1-2; CDR3nt: TGCAGCGTTGGGGAGGGGCAACTCGGCTACACCTTC; CDR3aa: CSVGEGQLGYTF
abundance: NA; v_gene: TRBV7-3; d_gene: TRBD2; j_gene: TRBJ2-5; CDR3nt: TGTGCCAGCAGCCCGGGGGGGCCGAGGGAGACCCAGTACTTC; CDR3aa: CASSPGGPRETQYF
abundance: once; v_gene: TRBV27; d_gene: NA; j_gene: TRBJ1-2; CDR3nt: TGTGCCAGCAGTTTAGGTCCAGCGACTAACTATGGCTACACCTTC; CDR3aa: CASSLGPATNYGYTF
abundance: NA; v_gene: TRBV9; d_gene: NA; j_gene: TRBJ1-3; CDR3nt: TGTGCCAGCAGCGTAGGGGTCGGGATCTCTGGAAACACCATATATTTT; CDR3aa: CASSVGVGISGNTIYF
abundance: once; v_gene: TRBV19; d_gene: TRBD1; j_gene: TRBJ1-4; CDR3nt: TGTGCCAGTAGTGCCTCCGGGACAGGTAGAAGTTTTACGGCTGAAAAACTGTTTTTT; CDR3aa: CASSASGTGRSFTAEKLFF
abundance: NA; v_gene: TRBV6-6; d_gene: TRBD1; j_gene: TRBJ1-1; CDR3nt: TGTGCCAGCAGTTACTCGACAGGGGTAACTGAAGCTTTCTTT; CDR3aa: CASSYSTGVTEAFF
abundance: NA; v_gene: TRBV18; d_gene: TRBD1; j_gene: TRBJ1-1; CDR3nt: TGTGCCAGCTCACTCGACAGGGTAAGGAACACTGAAGCTTTCTTT; CDR3aa: CASSLDRVRNTEAFF
abundance: NA; v_gene: TRBV11-2; d_gene: NA; j_gene: TRBJ2-2; CDR3nt: TGTGCCAGCAGCTTCGACGGTTACACCGGGGAGCTGTTTTTT; CDR3aa: CASSFDGYTGELFF
abundance: NA; v_gene: TRBV5-1; d_gene: NA; j_gene: TRBJ2-5; CDR3nt: TGCGCCAGCAGCTCTGTACTAGGTGCACAAGAGACCCAGTACTTC; CDR3aa: CASSSVLGAQETQYF
abundance: once; v_gene: TRBV24-1; d_gene: TRBD1; j_gene: TRBJ1-5; CDR3nt: TGTGCCACCAGTGATACACAGGGGTTCAATCAGCCCCAGCATTTT; CDR3aa: CATSDTQGFNQPQHF
abundance: NA; v_gene: TRBV19; d_gene: NA; j_gene: TRBJ1-2; CDR3nt: TGTGCCAGTAGTATGCGAGAGGGCCTTGGCTACACCTTC; CDR3aa: CASSMREGLGYTF
abundance: NA; v_gene: TRBV9; d_gene: TRBD2; j_gene: TRBJ2-5; CDR3nt: TGTGCCAGCAGCGCTGGGACTAGCGGGGGGGCCTTTCGCGAGACCCAGTACTTC; CDR3aa: CASSAGTSGGAFRETQYF
abundance: NA; v_gene: TRBV9; d_gene: NA; j_gene: TRBJ1-1; CDR3nt: TGTGCCAGCAGCGTAGCTTCCCAGGGGAACACTGAAGCTTTCTTT; CDR3aa: CASSVASQGNTEAFF
abundance: NA; v_gene: TRBV5-1; d_gene: NA; j_gene: TRBJ1-4; CDR3nt: TGCGCCAGCAGCTTAGGAAACGAAGGGGAAAAACTGTTTTTT; CDR3aa: CASSLGNEGEKLFF
abundance: once; v_gene: TRBV5-1; d_gene: NA; j_gene: TRBJ1-6; CDR3nt: TGCGCCAGCAGCTTGGGGGGCTCCTATAATTCACCCCTCCACTTT; CDR3aa: CASSLGGSYNSPLHF
abundance: once; v_gene: TRBV9; d_gene: TRBD1; j_gene: TRBJ2-7; CDR3nt: TGTGCCAGCAGCGTCAGACAGGGGCAGGGCGAGCAGTACTTC; CDR3aa: CASSVRQGQGEQYF
abundance: NA; v_gene: TRBV5-1; d_gene: NA; j_gene: TRBJ2-2; CDR3nt: TGCGCCAGCAGCTTGGAGGGACAATACACCGGGGAGCTGTTTTTT; CDR3aa: CASSLEGQYTGELFF
abundance: NA; v_gene: TRBV19; d_gene: NA; j_gene: TRBJ1-3; CDR3nt: TGTGCCAGTAGAAGGACAGCCGGAAACACCATATATTTT; CDR3aa: CASRRTAGNTIYF
abundance: once; v_gene: TRBV13; d_gene: NA; j_gene: TRBJ2-4; CDR3nt: TGTGCCAGCAGCCCTGGTCCAGGGAGTGGCAAAAACATTCAGTACTTC; CDR3aa: CASSPGPGSGKNIQYF
abundance: NA; v_gene: TRBV30; d_gene: TRBD1; j_gene: TRBJ2-5; CDR3nt: TGTGCCTGGGGCGGTACAGGGGGCGGCCGGGAGACCCAGTACTTC; CDR3aa: CAWGGTGGGRETQYF
abundance: NA; v_gene: TRBV30; d_gene: TRBD1; j_gene: TRBJ1-1; CDR3nt: TGTGCCTGGAGCGTAGGTTCCGGGACAGGGGCCACTGAAGCTTTCTTT; CDR3aa: CAWSVGSGTGATEAFF
abundance: NA; v_gene: TRBV10-2; d_gene: TRBD1; j_gene: TRBJ1-6; CDR3nt: TGCGCCAGCGGATTGACAGGGCAGGGTAATTCACCCCTCCACTTT; CDR3aa: CASGLTGQGNSPLHF
abundance: NA; v_gene: TRBV9; d_gene: NA; j_gene: TRBJ1-1; CDR3nt: TGTGCCAGCAGCGTTGGGACGTTGAACACTGAAGCTTTCTTT; CDR3aa: CASSVGTLNTEAFF
abundance: NA; v_gene: TRBV6-1; d_gene: TRBD1; j_gene: TRBJ1-1; CDR3nt: TGTGCCAGCAGTGTCCCACAGGGGAGGATGAACACTGAAGCTTTCTTT; CDR3aa: CASSVPQGRMNTEAFF
abundance: NA; v_gene: TRBV28; d_gene: NA; j_gene: TRBJ1-5; CDR3nt: TGTGCCAGCAGTTTGGCGTCCCAGCCCCAGCATTTT; CDR3aa: CASSLASQPQHF
abundance: NA; v_gene: TRBV4-1; d_gene: NA; j_gene: TRBJ2-1; CDR3nt: TGCGCCAGCAGCCGGTTGAATGAGCAGTTCTTC; CDR3aa: CASSRLNEQFF
abundance: NA; v_gene: TRBV25-1; d_gene: NA; j_gene: TRBJ2-7; CDR3nt: TGTGCCAGCAGTGGCTACAGTTGGCCGAACTACGAGCAGTACTTC; CDR3aa: CASSGYSWPNYEQYF
abundance: NA; v_gene: TRBV7-9; d_gene: TRBD1; j_gene: TRBJ2-7; CDR3nt: TGTGCCAGCAGCCACCGGGACAGGGGTGGCGAGCAGTACTTC; CDR3aa: CASSHRDRGGEQYF
abundance: NA; v_gene: TRBV5-1; d_gene: NA; j_gene: TRBJ1-2; CDR3nt: TGCGCCAGCAGCTTGGAGGCAGACTATGGCTACACCTTC; CDR3aa: CASSLEADYGYTF
abundance: NA; v_gene: TRBV18; d_gene: NA; j_gene: TRBJ2-7; CDR3nt: TGTGCCAGCTCACCCCCAGCTTCGCTCGAGCAGTACTTC; CDR3aa: CASSPPASLEQYF
abundance: NA; v_gene: TRBV7-2; d_gene: NA; j_gene: TRBJ1-2; CDR3nt: TGTGCCAGCAGAGAGTCTCTAGGAGGGAACTATGGCTACACCTTC; CDR3aa: CASRESLGGNYGYTF
abundance: NA; v_gene: TRBV28; d_gene: NA; j_gene: TRBJ1-1; CDR3nt: TGTGCCAGCAGTTTGTGGACCGCTGAAGCTTTCTTT; CDR3aa: CASSLWTAEAFF
abundance: NA; v_gene: TRBV5-1; d_gene: TRBD2; j_gene: TRBJ2-5; CDR3nt: TGCGCCAGCAGCTTGAGGTCGAGCGGGGGTTCGGAGACCCAGTACTTC; CDR3aa: CASSLRSSGGSETQYF
abundance: NA; v_gene: TRBV4-2; d_gene: NA; j_gene: TRBJ2-7; CDR3nt: TGTGCCAGCAGCCAAGATAGGGAAGAGGTTCTACAGAACTACGAGCAGTACTTC; CDR3aa: CASSQDREEVLQNYEQYF
abundance: once; v_gene: TRBV6-4; d_gene: TRBD1; j_gene: TRBJ1-1; CDR3nt: TGTGCCAGCAGAGAACAGGGGATGAACACTGAAGCTTTCTTT; CDR3aa: CASREQGMNTEAFF